This entry lists 14 T cell receptor beta chains sequenced from one sample in a study of radiation and T cells in renal cell carcinoma. The method was immunoSEQ multiplex PCR; TCRdb's version includes in-frame clones alone and lacks a portion of them. This table holds around 70,000 clones, 82% found once. Time point meaning: blood 2 weeks post-SBRT. Treatment defined: 15 Gy SBRT to primary tumor, nephrectomy 4 weeks later. Here the sequenced sample was blood, taken from a patient whose treatment included radiotherapy and nephrectomy. The origin of the receptors is a man between 60 and 75 years old with renal cell carcinoma.

As regards this clone: This same CDR3 is encoded by further DNA sequences in the sample. The V call is TRBV20-1, the J call TRBJ2-7; D perhaps matches TRBD1 (5 bases). V was pared by 6 bases and J by 3 bases, with 9 bases between. Looked up from germline, CDR1 is DFQATT and CDR2 is SNEGSKA (reference sequence). CDR3 length equals 11 residues. CDR3 coding DNA: TGCAGTGCACGTGACAGCTACGAGCAGTACTTC. As protein: CSARDSYEQYF.

The V and J genes are TRBV7-6 and TRBJ2-7, with D perhaps TRBD2 (6 bases). The CDR3 runs to 15 residues. V shed 1 base and J shed 6 bases, with 16 bases lying between them. Germline loops: CDR1 SGHVS, CDR2 FNYEAQ. CDR3 sequence (DNA): TGTGCCAGCAGCTTAGGTTTTTCGGGGGTCGGCGAGCAGTACTTC. It encodes CASSLGFSGVGEQYF.

The chain is built from TRBV7-6 and TRBJ2-1; TRBD2 matches at 13 bases. The CDR3 consists of 18 residues. Germline loops: CDR1 SGHVS, CDR2 FNYEAQ. With 4 bases clipped from V and 2 bases from J, the junction kept 8 bases outside the gene matches. DNA for the CDR3: TGTGCCAGCAGCTCCCCCGGGACTAGCGGGACTACCTACAATGAGCAGTTCTTC. It encodes CASSSPGTSGTTYNEQFF.

The chain recombines TRBV7-7 with TRBJ2-2; D perhaps matches TRBD1 (5 bases). Trimming removed 2 bases at V and 4 bases at J, with 11 bases between. CDR1 is SSHAT, CDR2 FNYEAQ, per germline (reference sequence). The CDR3 totals 15 residues. The chain's CDR3 is CASSLRQGRTGELFF. CDR3 coding DNA: TGTGCCAGCAGCTTACGCCAGGGTCGCACCGGGGAGCTGTTTTTT.

The V and J genes are TRBV6-6 and TRBJ1-2; D is possibly TRBD1 (5 bases). V was clipped by 5 bases and J by 0 bases, with 13 bases between them. This CDR3 is 15 amino acids long. Germline CDR1 reads MNHNY; CDR2 reads SVGAGI (reference sequence). The CDR3 nucleotides are TGTGCCAGCAGTGAGCGACAGAGCACTAACTATGGCTACACCTTC. It encodes CASSERQSTNYGYTF.

The gene calls are TRBV4-2 and TRBJ2-3; 10 bases line up with TRBD2. Losses at the gene ends were 3 bases for V and 6 bases for J; bases not matched to a gene: 9. This CDR3 has 16 residues. Germline CDR1 reads LGHNA; CDR2 reads YNFKEQ. The CDR3: CASSHTSGTFRDTQYF. CDR3 coding DNA: TGTGCCAGCAGCCACACTAGCGGGACGTTCAGGGATACGCAGTATTTT.

This clone ranks as medium-sized. V usage is TRBV30 and J usage is TRBJ2-7; 9 positions agree with TRBD2. The CDR3 contains 14 residues. The J segment lost 0 bases and the V segment lost 3 bases, leaving 3 bases of the junction unmatched. The V gene's germline CDR1 is GTSNPN and CDR2 SVGIG (reference sequence). The CDR3 DNA is TGTGCCTGGAGGACTAGCGGTCTCTCCTACGAGCAGTACTTC. Translated, it gives CAWRTSGLSYEQYF.

This chain links TRBV7-2 with TRBJ1-2; a possible D gene is TRBD1 (5 bases). Germline V gene lookup returns CDR1 SGHTA and CDR2 FQGNSA. The ends were cut back, 1 base at V and 3 bases at J, with 12 bases in the middle. There are 15 residues in the CDR3. CDR3 DNA: TGTGCCAGCAGCTTAGGGGACCGATCCTACTATGGCTACACCTTC. Residues: CASSLGDRSYYGYTF. Together with reference TRBV7-2 and TRBJ1-2, the CDR3 gives the full variable domain: GAGVSQSPSNKVTEKGKDVELRCDPISGHTALYWYRQSLGQGLEFLIYFQGNSAPDKSGLPSDRFSAERTGGSVSTLTIQRTQQEDSAVYLCASSLGDRSYYGYTFGSGTRLTVV.

V and J are TRBV4-3 and TRBJ2-2; D is uncertain. The CDR3 sequence is 14 residues long. Germline CDR1 and CDR2: LGHNA and YSLEER. V shed 4 bases and J shed 2 bases, with 8 bases lying between them. The CDR3 spells CASSLSSNTGELFF. For the CDR3, the DNA is TGCGCCAGCAGCCTTAGCAGTAACACCGGGGAGCTGTTTTTT.

This clone turned up a few times. This chain links TRBV11-2 with TRBJ2-7, with a weak D call TRBD2 (7 bases). The CDR3 runs 14 residues. Germline lookup yields CDR1 SGHAT and CDR2 FQNNGV. With 1 base removed from V and 5 bases from J, the gap between germline ends came to 12 bases. CDR3 bases: TGTGCCAGCAGCTTAGTTAGGGGGGGCCACGAGCAGTACTTC. This gives the protein CASSLVRGGHEQYF.

The DNA of the CDR3 is TGCGCCAGTGCGACCGGGCCGAACAATGAGCAGTTCTTC. Amino acids: CASATGPNNEQFF. The rearrangement links TRBV5-1 to TRBJ2-1; D not resolved. The V gene lost 8 bases and the J gene lost 5 bases, with 14 bases spanning the gap. CDR1 and CDR2 (germline): SGHRS, YFSETQ. The CDR3 has 13 amino acids.

The rearrangement links TRBV10-1 to TRBJ2-1; D possibly uses TRBD1 or TRBD2 (5 bases each). V lost 2 bases to trimming and J lost 5 bases, with 10 bases between them. Germline CDR1 reads WNHNN; CDR2 reads SYGVQD (reference sequence). CDR3 size: 14 residues. The CDR3 coding sequence is TGCGCCAGCAGTGAGCTGGGGACCGACAATGAGCAGTTCTTC. It encodes CASSELGTDNEQFF.

The J gene is TRBJ2-2, the V gene TRBV10-2, with 9 bases fitting TRBD2. The germline CDR1 and CDR2 sequences are WSHSY and SAAADI. The V and J ends lost 6 bases and 0 bases, in that order; junction bases with no gene match: 5. This CDR3 contains 16 residues. In DNA, the CDR3 is TGCGCCAGCAGGGCACTAGCGGGCGCGAACACCGGGGAGCTGTTTTTT. This gives the protein CASRALAGANTGELFF.

This clone was picked up one time. V gene TRBV10-1 combines with J gene TRBJ2-1, with D possibly TRBD2 on 6 matching bases. CDR1 and CDR2 from the germline V gene are WNHNN and SYGVQD (reference sequence). The CDR3 spans 13 residues. V lost 3 bases, J lost 9 bases, and 12 bases lay in between. The CDR3 DNA reads TGCGCCAGCAGTGACCCCGAGGGAGGTGAGCAGTTCTTC. Its protein product is CASSDPEGGEQFF.